This TCR beta chain was recovered during a study of monozygotic twins with inflammatory bowel disease. From its re-call of the 5' RACE reads, TCRdb lists each CDR3 protein once, without DNA. This sample's table has fewer than 110,000 distinct CDR3 sequences. Findings of the study overall: Evidence failed to back one strong IBD-linked signal or clonotype.

Turning to this clonotype: No antigen is known for it.

The CDR3 totals 17 residues. Looked up from germline, CDR1 is MNHEY and CDR2 is SVGEGT. The sample comprised blood. The V gene is TRBV6-2 or TRBV6-3, the J gene TRBJ2-1; the TRBD2 assignment by TCRdb is unverifiable without DNA. The receptor comes from a human donor with ulcerative colitis or Crohn's disease, or a healthy co-twin of an affected twin (not recorded which). This CDR3 reads CASSYRTSGTRYNEQFF.